Listed here are 12 T cell receptor beta chains from one sample, sequenced in a study of T cell changes during pregnancy in multiple sclerosis (dated by TCRdb to the late 2010s). Preparation of the library involved the immunoSEQ multiplex PCR assay. In TCRdb, the immuneACCESS table is reduced to in-frame sequences with V and J assigned. These tables do not hold every clone; where another copy was compared, an unresolved V gene accounts for under half, and the others remain unexplained. A total of tens of thousands of clones appear in this sample, over 80% of them only once. Together, the top ten hold around 0.16% of the sample. The specimen was CD4+ T cells from peripheral blood mononuclear cells, collected after pregnancy. The origin of the receptors is a female donor in good health, enrolled as a control in a pregnancy study.

About this clone itself: This sample also contains other DNA sequences that code for the same CDR3. The chain uses TRBV18 and TRBJ2-7; 10 bases are a match to TRBD1. The CDR3 length is 15 residues. V lost 6 bases, J lost 1 base, and 6 bases stayed unmatched. Germline loops: CDR1 KGHSH, CDR2 LQKENI. CDR3 coding DNA: TGTGCCAGCTCTCCCGACAGGGGGCATTCCTACGAGCAGTACTTC. It codes for CASSPDRGHSYEQYF.

The chain couples TRBV30 to TRBJ2-3, with D uncertain. Germline values: CDR1 GTSNPN, CDR2 SVGIG (reference sequence). The CDR3 is made up of 11 amino acids. V was pared by 4 bases and J by 5 bases, with 7 bases between. The CDR3 DNA follows: TGTGCCTGGACGGAGCGAGATACGCAGTATTTT. Translating it yields CAWTERDTQYF.

V gene TRBV29-1 combines with J gene TRBJ1-4; D is perhaps TRBD1 (5 bases). The CDR3 runs 13 residues. Germline V gene data show CDR1 as SQVTM and CDR2 as ANQGSEA. Trimming stripped 4 bases from V and 7 bases from J, with 13 bases between. The CDR3 reads CSVVGGVGEKLFF. For the CDR3, the DNA is TGCAGCGTTGTTGGGGGGGTAGGTGAAAAACTGTTTTTT. Looking up the rest from reference TRBV29-1 and TRBJ1-4 gives the full variable domain: SAVISQKPSRDICQRGTSLTIQCQVDSQVTMMFWYRQQPGQSLTLIATANQGSEATYESGFVIDKFPISRPNLTFSTLTVSNMSPEDSSIYLCSVVGGVGEKLFFGSGTQLSVL.

This sequence joins TRBV27 and TRBJ1-5; the D gene is possibly TRBD1 (6 bases). The V gene's germline CDR1 is MNHEY and CDR2 SMNVEV (reference sequence). V was pared by 8 bases and J by 1 base, with 12 bases between. The CDR3 length is 14 residues. The CDR3 DNA reads as TGTGCCAGCGGGCGGACAGACAGCAATCAGCCCCAGCATTTT. Amino acids: CASGRTDSNQPQHF.

This rearrangement joins TRBV5-6 to TRBJ1-1, with unresolved D. Between the trimmed V and J ends, which lost 4 bases and 2 bases, there was a span of 6 bases. Germline V gene data show CDR1 as SGHDT and CDR2 as YYEEEE. The CDR3 has 12 amino acids. The CDR3 here is CASSPRNTEAFF. Here the CDR3 DNA reads TGTGCCAGCAGCCCTCGTAACACTGAAGCTTTCTTT. Full variable domain (rest looked up from reference TRBV5-6 and TRBJ1-1): DAGVTQSPTHLIKTRGQQVTLRCSPKSGHDTVSWYQQALGQGPQFIFQYYEEEERQRGNFPDRFSGHQFPNYSSELNVNALLLGDSALYLCASSPRNTEAFFGQGTRLTVV.

The chain combines TRBV9 with TRBJ2-2, with 9 bases lining up with TRBD1. After removal of 5 bases from V and 4 bases from J, the junction contained 18 bases not matched to a gene. The CDR3 length is 19 residues. CDR1 and CDR2 from the germline V gene are SGDLS and YYNGEE. The CDR3 region is CASSKTVGPGTGFTGELFF. CDR3 coding DNA: TGTGCCAGCAGTAAAACAGTGGGCCCGGGGACAGGGTTCACCGGGGAGCTGTTTTTT.

The V gene is TRBV4-1, the J gene TRBJ2-1; D possibly corresponds to TRBD1 (5 bases). Trimming took 2 bases from V and 2 from J, leaving 13 bases between them. The CDR3 runs 16 residues. Germline CDR1 MGHRA, CDR2 YSYEKL. DNA for the CDR3: TGCGCCAGCAGCCAATTAGCAGGGAAGACCTACAATGAGCAGTTCTTC. It yields the protein CASSQLAGKTYNEQFF.

In this sample, this clone turned up a few times. The CDR3 spells CAISESWGWGQPQHF. CDR3 in DNA: TGTGCCATCAGTGAGTCGTGGGGCTGGGGTCAGCCCCAGCATTTT. This chain uses TRBV10-3 with TRBJ1-5; TRBD1 might be the D (5 bases). Germline V gene sequence: CDR1 ENHRY, CDR2 SYGVKD. The CDR3 has 15 amino acids. The V end was cut by 0 bases, the J end by 6 bases, with 12 bases between.

This chain joins TRBV11-2 and TRBJ2-7; 7 nucleotides match TRBD1. This CDR3 region has 13 residues. J lost 6 bases, V lost 4 bases, and 6 bases had no gene match. Germline V gives CDR1 SGHAT, CDR2 FQNNGV. The CDR3 region is CASSSMTGREQYF. The CDR3, as DNA: TGTGCCAGCAGCTCCATGACAGGGCGCGAGCAGTACTTC.

The chain uses TRBV11-1 and TRBJ2-3, with 9 bases aligning to TRBD1. Per germline, CDR1 SGHAT and CDR2 FQDESV (reference sequence). The CDR3 has 15 residues. Trimming cost V 4 bases and J 3 bases; bases outside gene matches: 5. The CDR3 nucleotides are TGTGCCAGCAGCTCTGCCGGGACAGGGACAGATACGCAGTATTTT. Protein: CASSSAGTGTDTQYF.

This rearrangement joins TRBV7-2 to TRBJ1-4, with 8 bases that match TRBD1. This CDR3 region has 15 residues. Trimming removed 2 bases from V and 5 bases from J; junction bases left unmatched: 4. Germline values: CDR1 SGHTA, CDR2 FQGNSA. This chain's CDR3 is CASSLMGQVNEKLFF. The CDR3 DNA sequence: TGTGCCAGCAGCTTAATGGGACAGGTCAATGAAAAACTGTTTTTT.

V gene TRBV5-4 combines with J gene TRBJ1-2; 9 positions match TRBD1. V gave up 4 bases and J gave up 4 bases; unmatched junction bases: 11. CDR1 and CDR2 (germline): SGHNT, YYREEE (reference sequence). The CDR3 is 16 residues long. The CDR3 here is CASSLSAGTGSYGYTF. The CDR3, as DNA: TGTGCCAGCAGCCTGTCCGCCGGGACAGGGTCCTATGGCTACACCTTC.